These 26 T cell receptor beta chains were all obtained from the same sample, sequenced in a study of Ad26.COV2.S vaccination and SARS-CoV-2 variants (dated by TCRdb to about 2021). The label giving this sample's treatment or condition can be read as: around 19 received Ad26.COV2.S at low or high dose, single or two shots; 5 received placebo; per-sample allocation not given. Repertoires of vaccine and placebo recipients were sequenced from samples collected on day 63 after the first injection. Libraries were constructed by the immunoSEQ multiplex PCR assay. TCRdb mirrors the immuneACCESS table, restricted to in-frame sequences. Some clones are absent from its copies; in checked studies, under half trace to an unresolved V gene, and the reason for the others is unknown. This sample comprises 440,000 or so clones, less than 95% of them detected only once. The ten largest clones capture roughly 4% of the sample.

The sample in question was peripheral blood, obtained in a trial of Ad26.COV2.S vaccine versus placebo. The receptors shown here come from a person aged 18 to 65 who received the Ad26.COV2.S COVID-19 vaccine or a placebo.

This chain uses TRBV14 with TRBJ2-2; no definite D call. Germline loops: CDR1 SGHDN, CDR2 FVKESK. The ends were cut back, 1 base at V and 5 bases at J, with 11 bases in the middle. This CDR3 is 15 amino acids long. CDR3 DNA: TGTGCCAGCAGCCAAGGTTCATTTTATACCGGGGAGCTGTTTTTT. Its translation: CASSQGSFYTGELFF.

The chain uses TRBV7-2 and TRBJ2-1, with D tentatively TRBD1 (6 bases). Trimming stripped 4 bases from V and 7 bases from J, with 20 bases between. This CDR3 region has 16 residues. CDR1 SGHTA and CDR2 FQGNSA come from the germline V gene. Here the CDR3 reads CASSYRGHARGNEQFF. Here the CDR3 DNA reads TGTGCCAGCAGCTACCGGGGACATGCCAGGGGTAATGAGCAGTTCTTC.

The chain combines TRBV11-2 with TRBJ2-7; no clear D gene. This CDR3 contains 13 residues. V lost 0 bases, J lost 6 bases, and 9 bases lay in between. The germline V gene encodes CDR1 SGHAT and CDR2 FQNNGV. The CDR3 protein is CASSLDTPSEQYF. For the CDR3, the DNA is TGTGCCAGCAGCTTAGATACCCCCTCCGAGCAGTACTTC.

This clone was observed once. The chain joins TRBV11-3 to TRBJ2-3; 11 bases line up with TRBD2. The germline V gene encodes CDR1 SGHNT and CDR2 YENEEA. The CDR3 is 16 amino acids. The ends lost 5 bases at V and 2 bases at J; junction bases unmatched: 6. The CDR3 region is CASSPGLAENTDTQYF. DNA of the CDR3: TGTGCCAGCAGCCCGGGACTAGCGGAAAACACAGATACGCAGTATTTT.

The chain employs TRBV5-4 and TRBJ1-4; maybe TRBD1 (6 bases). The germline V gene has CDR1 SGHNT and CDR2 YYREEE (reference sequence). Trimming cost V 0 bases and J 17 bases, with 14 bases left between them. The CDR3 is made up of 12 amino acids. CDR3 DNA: TGTGCCAGCAGCTTGGATGGAACGGGGGCCTTTTTT. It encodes CASSLDGTGAFF.

The CDR3 loop reads CASSYSHGGRTDTQYF. The CDR3 DNA reads TGTGCCAGCAGTTACTCACACGGCGGGCGCACAGATACGCAGTATTTT. This chain connects TRBV6-5 to TRBJ2-3; a weak D match, TRBD2 (5 bases). This CDR3 comprises 16 residues. The germline CDR1 and CDR2 sequences are MNHEY and SVGAGI. Trimming removed 0 bases at V and 1 base at J, with 11 bases between.

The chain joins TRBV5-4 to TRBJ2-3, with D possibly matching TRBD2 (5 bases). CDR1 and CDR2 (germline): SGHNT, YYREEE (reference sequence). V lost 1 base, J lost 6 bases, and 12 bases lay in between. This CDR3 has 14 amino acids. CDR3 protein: CASSLTRVPDTQYF. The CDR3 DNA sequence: TGTGCCAGCAGCTTGACTAGAGTCCCCGATACGCAGTATTTT.

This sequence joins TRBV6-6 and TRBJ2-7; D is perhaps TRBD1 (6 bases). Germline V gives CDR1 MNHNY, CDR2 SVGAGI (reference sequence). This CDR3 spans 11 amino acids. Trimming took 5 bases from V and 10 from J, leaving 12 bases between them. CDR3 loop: CASSARQAQYF. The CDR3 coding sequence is TGTGCCAGCAGTGCTCGACAGGCCCAGTACTTC.

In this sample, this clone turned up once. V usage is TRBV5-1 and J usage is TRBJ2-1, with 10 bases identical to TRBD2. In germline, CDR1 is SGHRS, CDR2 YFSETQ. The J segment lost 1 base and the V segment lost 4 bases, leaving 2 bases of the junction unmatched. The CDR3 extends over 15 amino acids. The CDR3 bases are TGCGCCAGCAGCCAGGGACTAGCGTCCTACAATGAGCAGTTCTTC. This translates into CASSQGLASYNEQFF.

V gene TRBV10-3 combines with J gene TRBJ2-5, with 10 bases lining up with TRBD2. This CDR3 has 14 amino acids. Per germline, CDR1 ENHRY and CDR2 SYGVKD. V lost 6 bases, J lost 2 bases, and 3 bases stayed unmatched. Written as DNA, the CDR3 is TGTGCCATCAGCTTGACTAGCGGGCAAGAGACCCAGTACTTC. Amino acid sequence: CAISLTSGQETQYF.

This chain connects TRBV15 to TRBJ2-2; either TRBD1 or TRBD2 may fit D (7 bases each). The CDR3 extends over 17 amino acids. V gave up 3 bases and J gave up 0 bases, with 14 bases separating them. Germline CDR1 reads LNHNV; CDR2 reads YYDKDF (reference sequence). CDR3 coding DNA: TGTGCCACCAGCAGCCCCCAGGGGGGGGCGAACACCGGGGAGCTGTTTTTT. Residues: CATSSPQGGANTGELFF. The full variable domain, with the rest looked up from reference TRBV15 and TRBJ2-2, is DAMVIQNPRYQVTQFGKPVTLSCSQTLNHNVMYWYQQKSSQAPKLLFHYYDKDFNNEADTPDNFQSRRPNTSFCFLDIRSPGLGDTAMYLCATSSPQGGANTGELFFGEGSRLTVL.

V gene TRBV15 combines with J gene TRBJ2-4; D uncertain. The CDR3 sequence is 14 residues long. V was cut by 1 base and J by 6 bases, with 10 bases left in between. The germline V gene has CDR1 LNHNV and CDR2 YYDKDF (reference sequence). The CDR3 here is CATSRVGARNIQYF. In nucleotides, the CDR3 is TGTGCCACCAGCAGAGTAGGCGCGAGAAACATTCAGTACTTC.

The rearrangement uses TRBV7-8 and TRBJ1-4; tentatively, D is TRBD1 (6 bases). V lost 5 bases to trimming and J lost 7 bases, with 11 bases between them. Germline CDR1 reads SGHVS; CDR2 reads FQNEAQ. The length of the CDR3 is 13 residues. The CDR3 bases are TGTGCCAGCAGCGGGAGGGGGAGTGAAAAACTGTTTTTT. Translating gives CASSGRGSEKLFF.

CDR3 nucleotide sequence: TGTGCCAGCAGATACAGGGGTAGGAAGACCCAGTACTTC. Encoded protein: CASRYRGRKTQYF. The chain uses TRBV6-5 and TRBJ2-5; 7 nucleotides match TRBD1. From germline, CDR1 is MNHEY and CDR2 SVGAGI. Unmatched junction bases numbered 7, after V lost 6 bases and J lost 6 bases. The CDR3 is 13 residues long.

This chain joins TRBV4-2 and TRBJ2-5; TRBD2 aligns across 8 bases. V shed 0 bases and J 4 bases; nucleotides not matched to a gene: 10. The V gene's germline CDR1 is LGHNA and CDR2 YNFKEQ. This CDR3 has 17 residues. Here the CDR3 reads CASSQDYGREEGETQYF. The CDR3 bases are TGTGCCAGCAGCCAAGATTATGGGCGGGAGGAGGGAGAGACCCAGTACTTC.

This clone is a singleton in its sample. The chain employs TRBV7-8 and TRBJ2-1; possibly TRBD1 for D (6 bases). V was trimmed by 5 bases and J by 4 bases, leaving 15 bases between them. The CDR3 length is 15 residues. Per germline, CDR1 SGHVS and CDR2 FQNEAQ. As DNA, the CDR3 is TGTGCCAGCAGCGTAACCGGGACAAGTTACAATGAGCAGTTCTTC. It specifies CASSVTGTSYNEQFF.

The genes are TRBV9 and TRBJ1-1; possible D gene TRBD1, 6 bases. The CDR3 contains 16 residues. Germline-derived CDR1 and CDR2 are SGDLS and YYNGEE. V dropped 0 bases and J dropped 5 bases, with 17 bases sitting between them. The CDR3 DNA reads TGTGCCAGCAGCGTAGGTGGGGGCGCACGGGAAACTGAAGCTTTCTTT. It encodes CASSVGGGARETEAFF.

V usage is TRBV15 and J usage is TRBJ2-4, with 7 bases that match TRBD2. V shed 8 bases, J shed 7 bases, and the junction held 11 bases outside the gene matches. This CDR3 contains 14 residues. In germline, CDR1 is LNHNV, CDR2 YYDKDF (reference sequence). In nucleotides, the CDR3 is TGTGCCACCCGTCGGGCGGGAGACCCGAACATTCAGTACTTC. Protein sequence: CATRRAGDPNIQYF.

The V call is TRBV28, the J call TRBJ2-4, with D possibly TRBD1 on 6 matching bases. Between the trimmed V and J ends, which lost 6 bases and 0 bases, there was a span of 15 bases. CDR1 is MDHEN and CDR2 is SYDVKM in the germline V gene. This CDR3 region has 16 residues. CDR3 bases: TGTGCCAGCAGACCCACAGGGCGAATAGCCAAAAACATTCAGTACTTC. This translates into CASRPTGRIAKNIQYF.

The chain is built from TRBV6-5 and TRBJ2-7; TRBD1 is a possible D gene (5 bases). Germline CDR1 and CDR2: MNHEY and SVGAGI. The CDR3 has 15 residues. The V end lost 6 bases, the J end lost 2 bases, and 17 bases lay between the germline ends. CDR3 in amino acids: CASRRRQIGTYEQYF. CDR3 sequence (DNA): TGTGCCAGCAGGAGGCGACAGATCGGAACCTACGAGCAGTACTTC.

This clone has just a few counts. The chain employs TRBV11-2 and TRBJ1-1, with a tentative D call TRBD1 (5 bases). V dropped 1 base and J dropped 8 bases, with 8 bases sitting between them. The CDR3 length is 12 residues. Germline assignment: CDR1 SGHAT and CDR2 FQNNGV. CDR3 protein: CASSLGQGEAFF. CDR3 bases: TGTGCCAGCAGCTTAGGGCAGGGAGAAGCTTTCTTT. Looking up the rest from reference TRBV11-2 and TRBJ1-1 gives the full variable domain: EAGVAQSPRYKIIEKRQSVAFWCNPISGHATLYWYQQILGQGPKLLIQFQNNGVVDDSQLPKDRFSAERLKGVDSTLKIQPAKLEDSAVYLCASSLGQGEAFFGQGTRLTVV.

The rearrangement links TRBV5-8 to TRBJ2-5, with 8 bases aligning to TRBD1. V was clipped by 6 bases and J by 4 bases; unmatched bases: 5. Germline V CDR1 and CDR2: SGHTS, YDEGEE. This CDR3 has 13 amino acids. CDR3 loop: CASTIRGRETQYF. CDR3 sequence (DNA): TGTGCCAGCACTATCAGGGGGCGAGAGACCCAGTACTTC.

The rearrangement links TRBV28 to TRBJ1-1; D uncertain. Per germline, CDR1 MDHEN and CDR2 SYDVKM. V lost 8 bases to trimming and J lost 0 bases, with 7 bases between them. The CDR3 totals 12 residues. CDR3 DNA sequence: TGTGCCAGCCTAACAATGAACACTGAAGCTTTCTTT. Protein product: CASLTMNTEAFF. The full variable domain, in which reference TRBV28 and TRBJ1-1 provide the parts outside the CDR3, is DVKVTQSSRYLVKRTGEKVFLECVQDMDHENMFWYRQDPGLGLRLIYFSYDVKMKEKGDIPEGYSVSREKKERFSLILESASTNQTSMYLCASLTMNTEAFFGQGTRLTVV.

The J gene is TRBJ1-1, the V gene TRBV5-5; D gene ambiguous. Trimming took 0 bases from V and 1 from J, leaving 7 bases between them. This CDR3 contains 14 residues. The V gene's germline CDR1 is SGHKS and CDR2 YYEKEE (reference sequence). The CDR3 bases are TGTGCCAGCAGCTTGGCCGGGAGGAACACTGAAGCTTTCTTT. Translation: CASSLAGRNTEAFF.

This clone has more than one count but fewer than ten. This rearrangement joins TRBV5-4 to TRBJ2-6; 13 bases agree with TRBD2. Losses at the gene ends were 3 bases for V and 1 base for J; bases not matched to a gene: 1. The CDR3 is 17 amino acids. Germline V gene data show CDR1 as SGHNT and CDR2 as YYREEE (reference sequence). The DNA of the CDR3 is TGTGCCAGCAGCTCGGGACTAGCGGGATCTGGGGCCAACGTCCTGACTTTC. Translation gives CASSSGLAGSGANVLTF. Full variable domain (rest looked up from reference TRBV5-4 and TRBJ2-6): ETGVTQSPTHLIKTRGQQVTLRCSSQSGHNTVSWYQQALGQGPQFIFQYYREEENGRGNFPPRFSGLQFPNYSSELNVNALELDDSALYLCASSSGLAGSGANVLTFGAGSRLTVL.

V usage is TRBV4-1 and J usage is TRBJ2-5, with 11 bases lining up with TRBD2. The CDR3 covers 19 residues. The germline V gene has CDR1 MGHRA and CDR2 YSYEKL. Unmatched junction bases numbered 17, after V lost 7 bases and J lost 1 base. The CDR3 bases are TGCGCCAGCATAGTTAGGGGAACGCAACTAGCGGGAGTCCAAGAGACCCAGTACTTC. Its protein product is CASIVRGTQLAGVQETQYF.